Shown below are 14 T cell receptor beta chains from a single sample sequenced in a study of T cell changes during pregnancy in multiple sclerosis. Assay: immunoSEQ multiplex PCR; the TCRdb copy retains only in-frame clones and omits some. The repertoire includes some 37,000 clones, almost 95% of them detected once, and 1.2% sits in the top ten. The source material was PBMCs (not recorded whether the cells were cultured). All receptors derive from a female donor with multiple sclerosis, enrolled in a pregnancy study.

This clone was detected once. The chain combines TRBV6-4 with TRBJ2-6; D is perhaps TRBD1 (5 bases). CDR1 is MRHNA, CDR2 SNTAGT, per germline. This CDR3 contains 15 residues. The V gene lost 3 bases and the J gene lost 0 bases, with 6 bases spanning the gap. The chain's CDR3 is CASSEGVSGANVLTF. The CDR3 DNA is TGTGCCAGCAGTGAAGGGGTCTCTGGGGCCAACGTCCTGACTTTC.

The DNA for the CDR3 is TGCGCCAGCAGCCAAGATCACGGACAGGGGTTAGGTCAGCCCCAGCATTTT. Protein: CASSQDHGQGLGQPQHF. The gene calls are TRBV4-3 and TRBJ1-5; 9 nucleotides match TRBD1. V lost 0 bases to trimming and J lost 6 bases; unmatched junction nucleotides: 9. There are 17 residues in the CDR3. The V gene's germline CDR1 is LGHNA and CDR2 YSLEER.

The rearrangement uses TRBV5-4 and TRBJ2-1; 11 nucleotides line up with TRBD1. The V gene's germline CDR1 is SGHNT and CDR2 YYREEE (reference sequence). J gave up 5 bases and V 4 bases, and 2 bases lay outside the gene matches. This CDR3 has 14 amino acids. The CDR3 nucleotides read TGTGCCAGCAGCAGGGACAGGGGGAACAATGAGCAGTTCTTC. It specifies CASSRDRGNNEQFF.

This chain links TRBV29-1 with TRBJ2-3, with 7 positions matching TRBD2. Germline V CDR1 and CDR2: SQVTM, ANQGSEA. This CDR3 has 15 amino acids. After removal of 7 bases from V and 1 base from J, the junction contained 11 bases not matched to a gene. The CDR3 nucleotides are TGCAGCGGGGTGGGGCTAGCGGAAGGCACAGATACGCAGTATTTT. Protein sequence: CSGVGLAEGTDTQYF.

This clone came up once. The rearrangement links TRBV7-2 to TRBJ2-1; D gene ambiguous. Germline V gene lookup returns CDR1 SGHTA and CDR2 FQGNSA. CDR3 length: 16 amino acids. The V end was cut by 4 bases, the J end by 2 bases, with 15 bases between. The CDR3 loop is CASSSWYQPAYNEQFF. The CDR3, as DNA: TGTGCCAGCAGCTCTTGGTACCAGCCGGCCTACAATGAGCAGTTCTTC.

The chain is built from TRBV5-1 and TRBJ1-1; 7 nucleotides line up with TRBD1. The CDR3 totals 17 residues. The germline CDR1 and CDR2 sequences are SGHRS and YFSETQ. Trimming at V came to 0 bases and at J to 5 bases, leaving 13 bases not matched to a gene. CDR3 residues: CASSLDRGPGGGTEAFF. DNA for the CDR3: TGCGCCAGCAGCTTGGACCGTGGGCCAGGGGGAGGAACTGAAGCTTTCTTT.

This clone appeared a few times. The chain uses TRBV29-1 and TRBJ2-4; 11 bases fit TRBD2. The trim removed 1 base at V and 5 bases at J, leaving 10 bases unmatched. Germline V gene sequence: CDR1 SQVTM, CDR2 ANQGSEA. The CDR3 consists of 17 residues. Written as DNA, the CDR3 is TGCAGCGTTGAAGGGGAGTTAGCGGGAGGGCCGCAAAACATTCAGTACTTC. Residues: CSVEGELAGGPQNIQYF. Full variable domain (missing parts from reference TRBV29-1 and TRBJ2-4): SAVISQKPSRDICQRGTSLTIQCQVDSQVTMMFWYRQQPGQSLTLIATANQGSEATYESGFVIDKFPISRPNLTFSTLTVSNMSPEDSSIYLCSVEGELAGGPQNIQYFGAGTRLSVL.

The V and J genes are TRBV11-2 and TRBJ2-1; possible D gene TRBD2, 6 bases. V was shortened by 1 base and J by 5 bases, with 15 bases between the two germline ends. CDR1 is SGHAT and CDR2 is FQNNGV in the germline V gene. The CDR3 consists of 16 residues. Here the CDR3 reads CASSLAVAANHNEQFF. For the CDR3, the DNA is TGTGCCAGCAGCTTAGCTGTAGCGGCGAACCACAATGAGCAGTTCTTC. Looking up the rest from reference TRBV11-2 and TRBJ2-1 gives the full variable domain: EAGVAQSPRYKIIEKRQSVAFWCNPISGHATLYWYQQILGQGPKLLIQFQNNGVVDDSQLPKDRFSAERLKGVDSTLKIQPAKLEDSAVYLCASSLAVAANHNEQFFGPGTRLTVL.

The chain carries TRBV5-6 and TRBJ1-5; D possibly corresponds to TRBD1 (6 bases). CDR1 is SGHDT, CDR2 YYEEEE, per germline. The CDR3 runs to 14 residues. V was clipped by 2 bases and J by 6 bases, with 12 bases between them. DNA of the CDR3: TGTGCCAGCAGCTTTACAGGGAAGAGTCAGCCCCAGCATTTT. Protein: CASSFTGKSQPQHF.

CDR3 in amino acids: CASSSGTGPSDTQYF. The DNA of the CDR3 is TGCGCCAGCAGCTCAGGGACAGGCCCTTCAGATACGCAGTATTTT. This chain uses TRBV5-1 with TRBJ2-3; 8 bases are a match to TRBD1. V lost 3 bases to trimming and J lost 4 bases; unmatched junction nucleotides: 7. Germline values: CDR1 SGHRS, CDR2 YFSETQ. The length of the CDR3 is 15 residues.

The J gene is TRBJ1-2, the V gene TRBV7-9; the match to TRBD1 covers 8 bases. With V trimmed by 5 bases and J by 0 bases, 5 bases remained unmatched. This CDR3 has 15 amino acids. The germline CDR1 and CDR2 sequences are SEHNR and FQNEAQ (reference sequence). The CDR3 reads CASSAGTGANYGYTF. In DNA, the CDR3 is TGTGCCAGCAGCGCAGGGACAGGCGCTAACTATGGCTACACCTTC. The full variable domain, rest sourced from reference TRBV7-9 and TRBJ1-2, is DTGVSQNPRHKITKRGQNVTFRCDPISEHNRLYWYRQTLGQGPEFLTYFQNEAQLEKSRLLSDRFSAERPKGSFSTLEIQRTEQGDSAMYLCASSAGTGANYGYTFGSGTRLTVV.

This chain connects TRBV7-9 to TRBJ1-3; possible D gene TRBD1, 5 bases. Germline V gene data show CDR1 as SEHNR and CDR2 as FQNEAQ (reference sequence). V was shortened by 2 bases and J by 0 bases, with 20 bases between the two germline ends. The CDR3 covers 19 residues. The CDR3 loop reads CASSLPSWWTDNSGNTIYF. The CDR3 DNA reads TGTGCCAGCAGCTTACCATCTTGGTGGACGGACAACTCTGGAAACACCATATATTTT.

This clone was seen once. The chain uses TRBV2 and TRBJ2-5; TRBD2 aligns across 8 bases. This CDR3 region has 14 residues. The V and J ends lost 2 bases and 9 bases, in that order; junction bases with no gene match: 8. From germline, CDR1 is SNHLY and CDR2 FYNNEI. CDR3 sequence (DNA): TGTGCCAGCAGTGAACTAGCGGGCTCGGTGGCCCAGTACTTC. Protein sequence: CASSELAGSVAQYF.

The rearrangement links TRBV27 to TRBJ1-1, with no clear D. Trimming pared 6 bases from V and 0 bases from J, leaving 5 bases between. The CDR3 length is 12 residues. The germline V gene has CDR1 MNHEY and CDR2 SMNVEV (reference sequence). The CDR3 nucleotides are TGTGCCAGCAGGGGCATGAACACTGAAGCTTTCTTT. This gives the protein CASRGMNTEAFF.